This is a list of T cell receptor beta chains from one sample in a study of tumor and adjacent non-tumor tissue in lung cancer. Via MiXCR, TCRdb re-called the multiplex PCR reads, giving one row per CDR3 protein. The sample carries 70,000 to 90,000 distinct CDR3 sequences, around 65% recorded once. Sequenced input: distant non-tumor lung tissue. Receptor source: a woman aged 50 to 60 with non-small cell lung cancer. Each CDR3 is given with its conserved first and last residue. Each record gives: J gene, clone size, V gene, D gene, CDR3 length, CDR3 protein, CDR3 DNA. The D gene is left open where the match is weak. The size entry is marked missing in some rows and otherwise reads once, few, many or a size class.

TRBJ2-7 | - | TRBV11-2 | TRBD2 | 14 | CASSLLAGEYEQYF | TGTGCCAGCAGCTTACTGGCGGGAGAATACGAACAGTACTTC
TRBJ2-7 | - | TRBV6-2/TRBV6-3 | - | 13 | CASSYVPRVQRYF | TGTGCCAGCAGTTATGTACCCAGGGTTCAGCGGTACTTC
TRBJ1-2 | few | TRBV6-6 | TRBD1 | 13 | CGSSDGQGYGYTF | TGTGGCAGCAGTGACGGACAGGGGTATGGCTACACTTTC
TRBJ2-1 | - | TRBV20-1 | TRBD2 | 14 | CSIKTSGFDNEQLF | TGCTCCATTAAGACTAGCGGGTTCGACAATGAGCAGCTTTTC
TRBJ2-7 | - | TRBV18 | - | 15 | CTSSPPGRGFGEQYF | TGTACCAGCTCACCTCCGGGACGGGGATTCGGCGAGCAGTACTTC
TRBJ2-7 | - | TRBV11-1 | TRBD2 | 16 | CASSRGLTGDPYEQYF | TGTGCCAGCAGCCGGGGACTAACAGGCGACCCCTACGAGCAGTACTTC
TRBJ2-5 | - | TRBV20-1 | - | 14 | CSAQYQVVQEIQCF | TGCAGTGCCCAGTACCAAGTGGTCCAAGAGATCCAGTGCTTC
TRBJ2-1 | once | TRBV20-1 | - | 16 | CSAREGTGKFRNEQLF | TGCAGTGCTAGAGAGGGTACGGGAAAGTTTCGGAATGAGCAGTTGTTC
TRBJ2-7 | - | TRBV20-1 | - | 16 | CSPPASRFAGHYVQYF | TGCAGTCCTCCCGCCTCAAGATTTGCGGGACACTACGTACAGTACTTC
TRBJ1-5 | many | TRBV6-1 | TRBD1 | 15 | CASTYIDRGNQPQHF | TGTGCCAGCACTTATATAGACAGGGGGAATCAGCCCCAGCATTTT
TRBJ1-1 | many | TRBV20-1 | - | 14 | CSAREAADNTEAFF | TGCAGTGCTAGAGAGGCGGCAGACAACACTGAAGCTTTCTTT
TRBJ2-7 | - | TRBV20-1 | - | 16 | CSTIIAGVRDRGEQYF | TGCAGTACTATTATAGCGGGAGTAAGGGACAGGGGCGAGCAGTACTTC
TRBJ2-1 | - | TRBV6-2/TRBV6-3 | - | 16 | CASSPFDSPFRNEQFF | TGTGCCAGCAGTCCTTTCGACAGTCCTTTTCGGAATGAGCAGTTCTTC
TRBJ2-6 | - | TRBV10-3 | - | 13 | CAILSTGANVLTF | TGTGCTATCCTGAGCACTGGGGCCAACGTCCTGACTTTC
TRBJ2-1 | - | TRBV10-3 | TRBD2 | 18 | CTISGTSGNIRAYNEQFF | TGTACCATCAGTGGGACTAGCGGGAACATCCGAGCCTACAATGAGCAGTTCTTC
TRBJ2-7 | - | TRBV11-2 | - | 17 | CASKLAAGRTGPYEQYF | TGTGCCAGCAAGTTAGCCGCGGGACGCACGGGGCCCTATGAGCAGTACTTC
TRBJ1-4 | - | TRBV11-2 | - | 13 | CASSLDLSASLFF | TGTGCTAGCAGCTTAGATCTATCGGCATCTCTGTTTTTT
TRBJ2-1 | - | TRBV24-1 | - | 16 | CATSDLGTGRRNEQFF | TGTGCCACCAGTGATTTAGGGACTGGGAGAAGGAATGAGCAGTTCTTC
TRBJ2-5 | many | TRBV6-5 | TRBD2 | 14 | CASSYGGGQETQYF | TGTGCCAGCAGTTATGGGGGGGGCCAAGAGACCCAGTACTTC
TRBJ2-5 | many | TRBV20-1 | TRBD2 | 15 | CSATSGAGVGETQYF | TGCAGTGCTACTAGCGGTGCGGGAGTGGGTGAGACCCAGTACTTC
TRBJ2-1 | many | TRBV20-1 | - | 15 | CSARSVERAANEQFF | TGCAGTGCTAGAAGTGTCGAGAGGGCCGCCAATGAGCAGTTCTTC
TRBJ1-2 | - | TRBV7-9 | TRBD1 | 14 | CASTKTGTNYGYNF | TGTGCCAGCACCAAGACAGGGACCAACTATGGCTACAACTTC
TRBJ2-7 | - | TRBV11-2 | TRBD2 | 14 | CTSNFSGSGKEQYF | TGTACCAGCAACTTTAGCGGGAGCGGGAAAGAGCAGTACTTC
TRBJ2-1 | - | TRBV20-1 | - | 13 | CSARKVVDNEQFF | TGCAGTGCTAGAAAAGTAGTAGACAATGAGCAGTTCTTC
TRBJ2-2 | - | TRBV20-1 | TRBD1 | 15 | CSARSSTGSTRDLFF | TGCAGTGCTAGATCGTCGACAGGGAGCACCAGGGACCTGTTTTTT
TRBJ2-1 | many | TRBV20-1 | TRBD2 | 17 | CSARDNFRPSGYNEQFF | TGCAGTGCTAGAGATAACTTTCGGCCTAGCGGATACAATGAGCAGTTCTTC
TRBJ1-2 | - | TRBV10-3 | - | 15 | CAISARGAGVYGYTF | TGTGCCATCAGTGCAAGGGGCGCGGGAGTCTATGGCTACACCTTC
TRBJ1-6 | - | TRBV7-2 | - | 14 | CASSLMTGGTPLHF | TGTGCCAGCAGCTTAATGACAGGCGGAACACCCCTCCACTTT
TRBJ2-1 | - | TRBV12-3/TRBV12-4 | TRBD2 | 15 | CASTYSSGRSNEQSF | TGTGCCAGCACCTACTCTAGCGGGCGCTCCAACGAGCAGTCCTTC
TRBJ2-3 | - | TRBV20-1 | TRBD2 | 15 | CSTGSASGHTDTQYF | TGCAGTACCGGGTCGGCTAGCGGGCACACAGATACGCAGTATTTT
TRBJ2-1 | - | TRBV6-4 | - | 12 | CASRPNFNEQFF | TGTGCCAGCAGGCCCAATTTTAATGAGCAGTTCTTC
TRBJ2-2 | many | TRBV7-6 | TRBD1 | 15 | CASSLGSGGTGELFF | TGTGCCAGCAGCCTTGGCTCAGGGGGCACCGGGGAGCTGTTTTTT
TRBJ2-6 | once | TRBV11-1 | - | 15 | CTSSKQSSGANVLTF | TGTACCAGCAGCAAACAGAGCTCTGGGGCCAACGTTCTGACTTTC
TRBJ2-7 | - | TRBV11-1 | - | 16 | CVSSPHGNTGRDEQYF | TGTGTCAGCAGCCCTCATGGCAACACAGGCCGGGACGAGCAGTACTTC
TRBJ2-3 | - | TRBV11-1 | TRBD1 | 14 | CASSIATGGDTHYF | TGTGCCAGCAGCATAGCTACAGGGGGTGATACTCACTATTTT
TRBJ1-1 | - | TRBV28 | - | 12 | CASSMGRFEAFF | TGTGCCAGCAGTATGGGCAGGTTTGAAGCTTTCTTT
TRBJ2-7 | many | TRBV20-1 | TRBD2 | 16 | CSARDLSWDYSYEQYF | TGCAGTGCTAGAGATCTCTCCTGGGACTACTCCTACGAGCAGTACTTC
TRBJ2-3 | - | TRBV9 | TRBD2 | 20 | CASSLTSGGTRNPFGDTQYF | TGTGCCAGCAGCCTGACTAGCGGAGGAACCCGAAACCCTTTTGGAGATACGCAGTATTTT
TRBJ2-2 | - | TRBV28 | TRBD1 | 16 | CASSFWGQGNTGELFF | TGTGCCAGCAGTTTTTGGGGACAGGGGAACACCGGGGAGCTGTTTTTT
TRBJ2-1 | once | TRBV20-1 | - | 17 | CSARNRSGRTSYNEQFF | TGCAGTGCTAGAAATCGAAGTGGGAGGACTTCCTACAATGAGCAGTTCTTC
TRBJ2-3 | - | TRBV12-3/TRBV12-4 | - | 12 | CASSPASDTQYF | TGTGCCAGCAGCCCGGCTTCGGATACGCAGTATTTT
TRBJ2-7 | many | TRBV20-1 | TRBD1 | 15 | CSASAIPGQGYEQYF | TGCAGTGCTAGCGCGATCCCGGGACAGGGTTACGAGCAGTACTTC
TRBJ2-3 | once | TRBV11-3 | TRBD2 | 18 | CASCLSGSSGVSTDTQYF | TGTGCCAGCTGCTTGTCGGGATCTAGCGGGGTTAGCACAGATACGCAGTATTTT
TRBJ2-7 | - | TRBV29-1 | - | 13 | CSVLGRLRNEQYF | TGCAGCGTATTGGGCAGACTACGAAACGAGCAGTACTTC
TRBJ2-3 | few | TRBV5-1 | - | 14 | CASSLAGEWDTQYF | TGCGCCAGCAGCTTGGCAGGGGAATGGGATACGCAGTATTTT
TRBJ1-5 | - | TRBV28 | - | 14 | CASSSGGSNLPQQF | TGTGCCAGCAGTTCGGGGGGGAGCAATCTGCCCCAGCAGTTT